The text below deals with one T cell receptor (beta chain). Its target antigen remains unknown. No much larger clone is present one base from it, and per-base qualities are unavailable. The data were taken from a study of tumor-infiltrating lymphocytes in localized non-small cell lung cancer (dated by TCRdb to about 2021). In the study overall: Several histologies were represented in the cohort, which also included both smokers and never-smokers as well as patients whose samples were collected after neoadjuvant chemotherapy. For under 70 patients, immunoSEQ T-cell fraction was compared between paired tumor and uninvolved lung. In total, the ICON cohort consisted of over a hundred surgical patients with localized non-small cell lung cancer who had their tumors resected. The same patients underwent several integrated assays, with TCR sequencing performed together with flow cytometry, multiplex immunofluorescence, RNA-seq, exome sequencing and proteomics. From each patient came resected tumor tissue plus uninvolved lung tissue from that same patient, and the uninvolved lung tissue was described as non-adjacent to the tumor.

Here is what the overall study found, with its caveats: Because different pieces of the same tissue were used for different assays, technical variation could not be separated from intratumor heterogeneity. The TCR-derived T-cell fraction showed no difference between the flow cytometry-defined immunotypes IM1 (good prognosis) and IM2 (poor prognosis). In line with immunofluorescence CD3 counts, TCRbeta sequencing supported higher T cell infiltration in tumors compared with uninvolved lung tissue. Because assay coverage varied across patients depending on available tissue quantity, TCR sequencing was performed for only a subset of the cohort.

The first patient joined ICON in early 2016, and enrollment wrapped up when the last patient was enrolled in the second half of 2018. In a subcohort of around 77 patients, fresh tumor and matched uninvolved tissue were collected for in-depth immune analyses, with TCR sequencing among those analyses. TCR sequencing was performed on DNA isolated from bulk tissue, without cell sorting. The immunoSEQ assay used for TCR sequencing gave the T-cell fraction in both tumor and uninvolved lung tissue. Regarding the original processing steps: To analyze survival, patients were divided into a high T-cell fraction group (upper tertile) and a low T-cell fraction group (lower two tertiles), and the two groups were compared using a log-rank test. A signed-rank test was used to test paired tumor versus uninvolved lung differences in T-cell fraction. Here the immuneACCESS table is served through TCRdb, limited to in-frame sequences with V and J called. Missing clones are a known gap in these copies; in checked studies unresolved V genes cover under half, and the rest lacks a known reason. Clone size and V and J calls were adopted from that table, with D and trimming inferred from the DNA. This sample gives some 13,000 clones in total; around 68% of them show up just once. The ten largest account for less than 9.5% of the sample.

From cysteine to phenylalanine, the CDR3 is 12 amino acids long. Left in the record is the CDR3 DNA by itself, 36 bases read in frame from the first base. The junction shows trimming of 5 bases on V and 9 bases on J, and the gene matches do not reach 6 bases of it. For CDR1 and CDR2, the germline V gene lists SNHLY and FYNNEI. The clonotype originates from a human donor with non-small cell lung cancer. The chain links TRBV2 with TRBJ1-1; a stretch of 7 junction bases matches TRBD1. Sequencing was carried out using uninvolved lung tissue not adjacent to the tumor. The nucleotide sequence reads as follows: TGTGCCAGCAGTTACGGGACAGCCAAAGCTTTCTTT. Translated, this gives CASSYGTAKAFF.